The source of this T cell receptor beta chain is a study of regulatory T cells in long-lasting Graves disease. Time point reported: newly diagnosed GD, antithyroid drugs for less than 3 months. PBMC-derived RNA was used for the TCR library. Building the TCR beta libraries relied on iRepertoire HTBI primers, and CDR3 regions underwent Arm-PCR. In TCRdb, the multiplex PCR reads were re-called with MiXCR into one record per CDR3 protein. The table shows 350,000 to 550,000 distinct CDR3 sequences, with 14% occurring only once. Ten or more counts support this clonotype. These same records also appear under a second study, on T cells in Graves' hyperthyroidism and ophthalmopathy. This second report adds: In patients aged 18 to 65, hyperthyroidism was newly diagnosed, with duration under 2 months. Initially, a first-round RT-PCR of the TCR CDR3 employed the HTBI primer set. Blood also held most thyroid clonotypes expanded beyond 0.001.

The sequencing used peripheral blood mononuclear cells (PBMCs), collected at new diagnosis, from a patient treated with antithyroid drugs. The origin of this receptor is a woman in her fifties or sixties with Graves disease.

The CDR3 region is CASSQTRWKEQYF. The CDR3 DNA sequence: TGTGCCAGCAGCCAAACCCGCTGGAAAGAGCAGTACTTC. The chain employs TRBV3-1 and TRBJ2-7; D is undetermined. The CDR3 consists of 13 residues. V lost 2 bases, J lost 7 bases, and 12 bases lay in between. CDR1 and CDR2 (germline): LGHDT, YNNKEL (reference sequence).